Included here is one T cell receptor (beta chain) sequence, with context. Trimming cost V 3 bases and J 5 bases, with 7 bases left between them. This CDR3 has 12 residues. CDR1 and CDR2 (germline): MDHEN, SYDVKM. Cohort placement rested on clinical history that participants reported themselves. This specimen belongs to a study of blood T cell repertoires in COVID-19. Libraries were prepared by immunoSEQ multiplex PCR; TCRdb keeps only in-frame clonotypes and omits some of them. The sample carries more than 300,000 clones, 87% recorded once. The V call is TRBV28, the J call TRBJ1-2; D uncertain. This clonotype was sampled from a woman aged 25 to 39 who had recovered from COVID-19. The sample consisted of PBMCs or T cells enriched from blood (not recorded which). The CDR3 loop is CASSFLSYGYTF. The CDR3 DNA is TGTGCCAGCAGTTTTCTATCTTATGGCTACACCTTC.